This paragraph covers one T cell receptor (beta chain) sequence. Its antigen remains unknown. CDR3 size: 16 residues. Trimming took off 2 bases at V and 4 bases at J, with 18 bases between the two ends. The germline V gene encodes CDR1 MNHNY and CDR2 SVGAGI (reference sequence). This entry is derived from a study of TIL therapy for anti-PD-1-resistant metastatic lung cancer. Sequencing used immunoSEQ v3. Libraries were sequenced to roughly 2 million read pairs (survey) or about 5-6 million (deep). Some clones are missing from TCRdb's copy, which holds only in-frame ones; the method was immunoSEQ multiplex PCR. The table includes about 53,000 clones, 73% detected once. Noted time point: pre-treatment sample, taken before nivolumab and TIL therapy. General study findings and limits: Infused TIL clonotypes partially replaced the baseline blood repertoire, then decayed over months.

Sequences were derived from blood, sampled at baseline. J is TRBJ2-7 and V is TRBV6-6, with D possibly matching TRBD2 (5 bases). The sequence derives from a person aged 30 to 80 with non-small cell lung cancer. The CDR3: CASSYLVGIGGYEQYF. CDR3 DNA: TGTGCCAGCAGTTACCTAGTTGGTATTGGAGGATACGAGCAGTACTTC.